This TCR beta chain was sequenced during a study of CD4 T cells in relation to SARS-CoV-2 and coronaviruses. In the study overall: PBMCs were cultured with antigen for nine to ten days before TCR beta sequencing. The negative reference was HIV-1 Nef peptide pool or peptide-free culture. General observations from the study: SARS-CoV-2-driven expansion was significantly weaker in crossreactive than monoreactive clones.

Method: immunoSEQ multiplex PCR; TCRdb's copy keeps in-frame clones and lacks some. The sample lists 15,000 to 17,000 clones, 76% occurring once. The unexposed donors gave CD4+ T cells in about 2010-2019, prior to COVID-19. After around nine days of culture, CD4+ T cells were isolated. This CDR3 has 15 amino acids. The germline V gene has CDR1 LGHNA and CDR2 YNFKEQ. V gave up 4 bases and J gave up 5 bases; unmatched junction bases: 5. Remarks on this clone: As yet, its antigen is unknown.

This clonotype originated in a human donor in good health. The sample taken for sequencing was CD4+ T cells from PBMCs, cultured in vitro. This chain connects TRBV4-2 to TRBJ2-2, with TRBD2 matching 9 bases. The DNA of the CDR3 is TGTGCCAGCAGCCTAAGGACTAGCGTGACCGGGGAGCTGTTTTTT. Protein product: CASSLRTSVTGELFF.